The entry below gives a single T cell receptor beta chain sequence along with its context. Its specificity is not known. This sample was taken from a study of T cells after posttransplantation cyclophosphamide. Study conclusions and caveats: TRB clonality was highly associated with recipient CMV seropositivity and reactivation. Later blood repertoires were often dominated by clones from the donor CD8+ memory compartment. Tissue-infiltrating T cells from skin or gut overlapped little with blood T cells.

Sequencing used immunoSEQ multiplex PCR; TCRdb keeps in-frame clones, though not all of them. This table holds approximately 5,400 clones, almost 95% found once. Germline V lookup: CDR1 SGHTA, CDR2 FQGNSA. Trimming shortened V by 0 bases and J by 3 bases, and 8 bases separated the two germline ends. The CDR3 runs 15 residues. This sequence was found in a woman aged 55-70 years in good health, CMV-negative, and a related stem cell transplant donor. The chain carries TRBV7-2 and TRBJ1-4; D ambiguous. Source material: CD4+ T cells sorted from bone marrow. CDR3 DNA sequence: TGTGCCAGCAGCTTAGCGACACTCCCTAATGAAAAACTGTTTTTT. Translating it yields CASSLATLPNEKLFF.